The TCR beta chain under discussion was sequenced for a study of vaccination effects on CD4 cells after COVID-19. Study information: Each person got two doses of an mRNA SARS-CoV-2 vaccine, BNT162b2 or mRNA-1273.

This clone occurred once. Its cognate antigen is unknown. Assay: immunoSEQ multiplex PCR; the TCRdb copy retains only in-frame clones and omits some. Of more than 25,000 clones listed, about 72% are singletons. Antigen-specific CD4+ T cells were expanded (with viral peptide pools) by the ViraFEST assay ahead of sequencing. Subsequent to a culture period of 10 to 11 days, CD4+ T cells were isolated. None of the vaccinated had previously contracted SARS-CoV-2, and their nucleocapsid antibodies tested negative. Cultures of 2 million or so PBMC per well contained 9 to 10 IU/ml IL-2 plus 10 ug/ml peptides. IL-2 medium was substituted for half the medium on days 3 and 7. The TCR comes from a human donor who received a COVID-19 vaccine. The sequencing here drew on CD4+ T cells from PBMCs cultured with HCoV-229E spike peptides, taken before COVID-19 vaccination.

The CDR3 coding sequence is TGTGCCATCAGAGCGGCTAGCGGGAGTCACGGGGATGAGCAGTTCTTC. Translation: CAIRAASGSHGDEQFF. This chain joins TRBV10-3 and TRBJ2-1; 10 bases agree with TRBD2. Germline V gene sequence: CDR1 ENHRY, CDR2 SYGVKD. J lost 8 bases, V lost 6 bases, and 13 bases had no gene match. The CDR3 runs 16 residues.